The 15 T cell receptor beta chains given below trace back to one sample, sequenced in a study of OX40 agonist ivuxolimab in advanced cancers. The data were produced by immunoSEQ multiplex PCR, yet TCRdb's version contains in-frame clones alone and is incomplete. The profile shows 30,000 to 35,000 clones, about 92% of them singletons. Sequencing was performed on CD4+ or CD8+ T cells sorted from blood, taken in a trial of the OX40 agonist ivuxolimab. These receptors originate from an adult with an advanced solid tumor such as melanoma, head and neck, liver or kidney cancer.

This chain connects TRBV4-1 to TRBJ2-5; no firm D call. The J call is uncertain, as TRBJ2-7 better fits the DNA end. The CDR3 loop spans 13 amino acids. Germline V gene sequence: CDR1 MGHRA, CDR2 YSYEKL. This CDR3 reads CASSQVASYEQYF. CDR3 nucleotides: TGCGCCAGCAGCCAAGTGGCTAGCTACGAGCAGTACTTC.

V gene TRBV19 combines with J gene TRBJ2-2, with TRBD2 as a possible D gene (5 bases). The germline V gene has CDR1 LNHDA and CDR2 SQIVND (reference sequence). The germline V and J ends were trimmed by 7 bases and 6 bases, with 12 bases remaining between them. The CDR3 totals 13 residues. The CDR3 DNA follows: TGTGCCAGTAAGGACTTTCAAGCCGGGGAGCTGTTTTTT. Its protein product is CASKDFQAGELFF.

This clone was detected once. This chain uses TRBV7-6 with TRBJ2-6, with TRBD1 identical over 10 bases. The V gene end was trimmed by 5 bases and the J gene end by 2 bases; junction bases not matched to a gene: 9. This CDR3 region has 18 residues. The germline gives CDR1 SGHVS, CDR2 FNYEAQ. CDR3 protein: CASSADAGTGAGANVLTF. In DNA, the CDR3 is TGTGCCAGCAGCGCCGACGCCGGGACAGGGGCTGGGGCCAACGTCCTGACTTTC. The full variable domain, completed using reference TRBV7-6 and TRBJ2-6, is GAGVSQSPRYKVTKRGQDVALRCDPISGHVSLYWYRQALGQGPEFLTYFNYEAQQDKSGLPNDRFSAERPEGSISTLTIQRTEQRDSAMYRCASSADAGTGAGANVLTFGAGSRLTVL.

This clone came up once. This chain links TRBV19 with TRBJ2-1, with 8 bases aligning to TRBD2. Germline lookup yields CDR1 LNHDA and CDR2 SQIVND (reference sequence). V shed 10 bases, J shed 6 bases, and the junction held 20 bases outside the gene matches. This CDR3 spans 17 amino acids. Written as DNA, the CDR3 is TGTGCCACCCTACACCCCACAGGGCCCGGGAGGGGCAATGAGCAGTTCTTC. Residues: CATLHPTGPGRGNEQFF.

The J gene is TRBJ1-4, the V gene TRBV11-2, with D hard to call. V was cut by 4 bases and J by 4 bases, with 4 bases left in between. Germline V CDR1 and CDR2: SGHAT, FQNNGV. The CDR3 runs to 12 residues. Written as DNA, the CDR3 is TGTGCCAGCAGCTCTAATAATGAAAAACTGTTTTTT. Protein product: CASSSNNEKLFF.

This clone was recorded only once. This chain links TRBV27 with TRBJ1-1; unclear D gene. The CDR3 is 11 amino acids. Germline values: CDR1 MNHEY, CDR2 SMNVEV (reference sequence). Deletions cut 6 bases from V and 2 bases from J, with 4 bases between. The CDR3 bases are TGTGCCAGCAGGAGTAACACTGAAGCTTTCTTT. It specifies CASRSNTEAFF.

The gene calls are TRBV14 and TRBJ2-5; D possibly corresponds to TRBD1 (5 bases). The germline gives CDR1 SGHDN, CDR2 FVKESK. Trimming removed 2 bases at V and 4 bases at J, with 8 bases between. The CDR3 is 13 amino acids. This CDR3 is CASSQSQGETQYF. The CDR3 DNA sequence: TGTGCCAGCAGCCAATCTCAGGGAGAGACCCAGTACTTC. Drawing the rest from reference TRBV14 and TRBJ2-5, the complete variable domain is EAGVTQFPSHSVIEKGQTVTLRCDPISGHDNLYWYRRVMGKEIKFLLHFVKESKQDESGMPNNRFLAERTGGTYSTLKVQPAELEDSGVYFCASSQSQGETQYFGPGTRLLVL.

The CDR3 DNA reads as TGTGCCAGCAGCTTAGGACTAGCGGGGACCTCTGTTCCCTACGAGCAGTACTTC. It yields the protein CASSLGLAGTSVPYEQYF. The gene calls are TRBV7-8 and TRBJ2-7; TRBD2 matches 11 bases. From germline, CDR1 is SGHVS and CDR2 FQNEAQ. The CDR3 runs 18 residues. J gave up 2 bases and V 1 base, and 10 bases lay outside the gene matches. Supplemented by reference TRBV7-8 and TRBJ2-7, the full variable domain reads GAGVSQSPRYKVAKRGQDVALRCDPISGHVSLFWYQQALGQGPEFLTYFQNEAQLDKSGLPSDRFFAERPEGSVSTLKIQRTQQEDSAVYLCASSLGLAGTSVPYEQYFGPGTRLTVT.

This clone was recorded once. The J gene is TRBJ2-7, the V gene TRBV27, with D uncertain. From germline, CDR1 is MNHEY and CDR2 SMNVEV (reference sequence). Between the trimmed V and J ends, which lost 0 bases and 6 bases, there was a span of 12 bases. The CDR3 has 14 amino acids. The CDR3 sequence: CASSLSVGILEQYF. CDR3 nucleotides: TGTGCCAGCAGTTTATCGGTAGGGATCCTCGAGCAGTACTTC.

The V call is TRBV7-9, the J call TRBJ2-3; D tentatively fits TRBD1 or TRBD2 (5 bases each). Germline loops: CDR1 SEHNR, CDR2 FQNEAQ (reference sequence). This CDR3 is 13 amino acids long. Trimming stripped 5 bases from V and 4 bases from J, with 10 bases between. The CDR3 DNA reads TGTGCCAGCAGCGTGGGGGTTTCAGATACGCAGTATTTT. The encoded protein is CASSVGVSDTQYF.

The CDR3 region is CASFGGTATYNEQFF. The CDR3 region has the DNA TGTGCCAGCTTTGGAGGGACAGCGACCTACAATGAGCAGTTCTTC. The chain joins TRBV6-1 to TRBJ2-1; a weak D match, TRBD1 (7 bases). Germline V gene lookup returns CDR1 MNHNS and CDR2 SASEGT. This CDR3 region has 15 residues. Trimming took off 8 bases at V and 2 bases at J, with 16 bases between the two ends.

The V gene is TRBV29-1, the J gene TRBJ2-2; D is ambiguous. The CDR3 runs to 11 residues. In germline, CDR1 is SQVTM, CDR2 ANQGSEA. V lost 5 bases, J lost 6 bases, and 7 bases lay in between. The CDR3 coding sequence is TGCAGCGTTACTTCTGCCGGGGAGCTGTTTTTT. Translated, it gives CSVTSAGELFF.

Only a few counts were recorded for this clone. The CDR3 DNA follows: TGCGCCAGCAGCCAGGTCCGGGACAGGGTCAACGAGCAGTACTTC. This encodes CASSQVRDRVNEQYF. The chain carries TRBV4-1 and TRBJ2-7, with 9 bases that match TRBD1. Germline lookup yields CDR1 MGHRA and CDR2 YSYEKL. There are 15 residues in the CDR3. The V gene end was trimmed by 3 bases and the J gene end by 5 bases; junction bases not matched to a gene: 8.

The chain carries TRBV6-5 and TRBJ1-5; 7 nucleotides line up with TRBD1. Germline CDR1 and CDR2: MNHEY and SVGAGI. V dropped 5 bases and J dropped 5; count of bases not matched to a gene: 3. The CDR3 sequence is 13 residues long. CDR3 sequence reads: CASSAQGDQPQHF. In DNA form, the CDR3 reads TGTGCCAGCAGTGCCCAGGGGGATCAGCCCCAGCATTTT.

The V and J genes are TRBV6-4 and TRBJ1-4, with a weak D call TRBD1 (5 bases). Germline CDR1 reads MRHNA; CDR2 reads SNTAGT. The CDR3 spans 13 residues. The V end lost 8 bases, the J end lost 6 bases, and 13 bases lay between the germline ends. In DNA, the CDR3 is TGTGCCAGCCCAACAGGTGGAGATGAAAAACTGTTTTTT. Protein product: CASPTGGDEKLFF.